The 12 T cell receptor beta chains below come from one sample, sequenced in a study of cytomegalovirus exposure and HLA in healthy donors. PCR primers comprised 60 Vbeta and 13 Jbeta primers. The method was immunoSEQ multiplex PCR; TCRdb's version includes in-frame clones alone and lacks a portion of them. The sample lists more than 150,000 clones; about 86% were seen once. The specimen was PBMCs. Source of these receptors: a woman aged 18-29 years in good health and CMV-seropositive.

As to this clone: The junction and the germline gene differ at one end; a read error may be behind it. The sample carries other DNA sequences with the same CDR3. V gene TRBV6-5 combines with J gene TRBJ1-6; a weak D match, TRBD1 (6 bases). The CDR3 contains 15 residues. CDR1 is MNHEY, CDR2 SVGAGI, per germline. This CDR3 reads CASSWGPLYNSPLHF. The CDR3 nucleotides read TGCGCCAGCAGTTGGGGGCCACTCTATAATTCACCCCTCCACTTT.

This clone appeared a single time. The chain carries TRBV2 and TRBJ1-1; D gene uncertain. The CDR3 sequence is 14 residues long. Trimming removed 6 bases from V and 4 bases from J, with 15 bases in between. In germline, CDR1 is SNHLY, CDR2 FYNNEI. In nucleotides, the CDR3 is TGTGCCAGCAGGGCGCCTCCTCGGGGCACTGAAGCTTTCTTT. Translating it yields CASRAPPRGTEAFF.

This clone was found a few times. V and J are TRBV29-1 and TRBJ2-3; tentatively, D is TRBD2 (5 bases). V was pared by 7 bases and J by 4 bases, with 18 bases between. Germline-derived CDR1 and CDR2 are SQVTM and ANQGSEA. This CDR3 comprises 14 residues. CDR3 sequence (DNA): TGCAGCGCCCTGACGAGGGTACGGGCAGATACGCAGTATTTT. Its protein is CSALTRVRADTQYF.

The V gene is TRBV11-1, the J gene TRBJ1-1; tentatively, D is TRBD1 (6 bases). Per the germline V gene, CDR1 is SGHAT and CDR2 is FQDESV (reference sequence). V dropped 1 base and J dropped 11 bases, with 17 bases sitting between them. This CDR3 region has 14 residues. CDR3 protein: CASSLEPTGIGAFF. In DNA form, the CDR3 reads TGTGCCAGCAGCTTAGAGCCCACAGGGATCGGGGCTTTCTTT.

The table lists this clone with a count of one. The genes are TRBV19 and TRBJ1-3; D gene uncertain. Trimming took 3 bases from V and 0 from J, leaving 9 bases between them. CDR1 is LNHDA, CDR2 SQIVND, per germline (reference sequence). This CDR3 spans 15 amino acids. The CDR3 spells CASSIPHTSGNTIYF. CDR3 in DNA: TGTGCCAGTAGTATCCCACATACCTCTGGAAACACCATATATTTT.

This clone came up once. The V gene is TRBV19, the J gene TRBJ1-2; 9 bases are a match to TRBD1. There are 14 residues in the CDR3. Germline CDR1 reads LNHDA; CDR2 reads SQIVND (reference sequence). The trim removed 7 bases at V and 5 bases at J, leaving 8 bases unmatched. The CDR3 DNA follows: TGTGCCAGTATGAGGGACAGGGAGGAGTATGGCTACACCTTC. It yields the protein CASMRDREEYGYTF.

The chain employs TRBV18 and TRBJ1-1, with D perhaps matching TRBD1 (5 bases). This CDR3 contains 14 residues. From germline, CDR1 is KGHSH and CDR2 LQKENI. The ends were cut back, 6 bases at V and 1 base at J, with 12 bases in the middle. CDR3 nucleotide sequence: TGTGCCAGCTCCCCCTCAACAGGGAACACTGAAGCTTTCTTT. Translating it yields CASSPSTGNTEAFF.

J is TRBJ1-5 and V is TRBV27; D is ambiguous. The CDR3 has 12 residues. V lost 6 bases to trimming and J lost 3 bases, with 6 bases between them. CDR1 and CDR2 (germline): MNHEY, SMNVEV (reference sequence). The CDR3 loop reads CASSQLNQPQHF. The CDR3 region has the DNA TGTGCCAGCAGCCAACTCAATCAGCCCCAGCATTTT.

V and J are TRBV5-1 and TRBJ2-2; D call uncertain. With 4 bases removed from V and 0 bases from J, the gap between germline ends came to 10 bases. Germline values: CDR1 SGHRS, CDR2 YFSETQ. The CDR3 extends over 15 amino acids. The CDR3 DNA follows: TGCGCCAGCAGCCGAGGTGCTCCGAACACCGGGGAGCTGTTTTTT. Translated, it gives CASSRGAPNTGELFF. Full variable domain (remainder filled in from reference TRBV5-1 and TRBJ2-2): KAGVTQTPRYLIKTRGQQVTLSCSPISGHRSVSWYQQTPGQGLQFLFEYFSETQRNKGNFPGRFSGRQFSNSRSEMNVSTLELGDSALYLCASSRGAPNTGELFFGEGSRLTVL.

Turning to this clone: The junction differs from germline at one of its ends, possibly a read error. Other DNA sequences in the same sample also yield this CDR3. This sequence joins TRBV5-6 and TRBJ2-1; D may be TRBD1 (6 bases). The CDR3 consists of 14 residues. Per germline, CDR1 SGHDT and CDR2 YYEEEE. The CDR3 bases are TGTGCCAGCACCCGCTGGACAGCCTACAATGAACAGTTCTTC. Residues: CASTRWTAYNEQFF.

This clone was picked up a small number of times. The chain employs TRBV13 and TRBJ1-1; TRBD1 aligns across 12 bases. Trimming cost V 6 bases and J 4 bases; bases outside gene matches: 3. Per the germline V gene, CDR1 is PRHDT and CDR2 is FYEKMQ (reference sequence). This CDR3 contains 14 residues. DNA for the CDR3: TGTGCCAGCAGATGGGACAGGGGGCTCACTGAAGCTTTCTTT. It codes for CASRWDRGLTEAFF.

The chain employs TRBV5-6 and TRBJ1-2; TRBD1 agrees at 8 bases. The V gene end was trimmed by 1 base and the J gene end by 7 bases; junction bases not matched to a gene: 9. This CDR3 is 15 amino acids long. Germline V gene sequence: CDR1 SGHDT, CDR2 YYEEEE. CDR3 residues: CASSLRDRQFRGYTF. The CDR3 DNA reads TGTGCCAGCAGCTTGCGGGACAGGCAATTTCGTGGCTACACCTTC.